This T cell receptor beta chain appears in the sequencing data of a study of control samples from healthy donors and cancer patients (dated by TCRdb to about 2020). The CDR3, cysteine through phenylalanine, is 14 amino acids long. Kept here is only the CDR3 DNA, which spans 42 bases and is read in frame from base 1. Relative to germline, V is 7 bases shorter and J is 4 bases shorter, with 13 bases between their ends. CDR1 and CDR2, looked up from the germline V gene, are KGHDR and SFDVKD. Library preparation used the immunoSEQ multiplex PCR assay. The table was pulled from immuneACCESS by TCRdb, which kept in-frame rearrangements only. Such tables lose some clones; where checked, under half of the loss comes from unresolved V genes, and the rest has no known cause. The sample yields about 84,000 clones; 91% were counted once. The ten top clones hold 15% to 20% of the sample. A note on this clone: What antigen it recognizes has not been identified. No clone much larger than this one lies a single base away; base qualities are absent.

This sequence uses TRBV24-1 and TRBJ1-5; the D gene assignment is ambiguous. The sequencing input was blood. The clonotype was recovered from a man aged 45-65 years in good health. Read as DNA, the sequence is TGTGCCACCAGGGGTGAGAGGGAGAATCAGCCCCAGCATTTT. Its protein product is CATRGERENQPQHF.